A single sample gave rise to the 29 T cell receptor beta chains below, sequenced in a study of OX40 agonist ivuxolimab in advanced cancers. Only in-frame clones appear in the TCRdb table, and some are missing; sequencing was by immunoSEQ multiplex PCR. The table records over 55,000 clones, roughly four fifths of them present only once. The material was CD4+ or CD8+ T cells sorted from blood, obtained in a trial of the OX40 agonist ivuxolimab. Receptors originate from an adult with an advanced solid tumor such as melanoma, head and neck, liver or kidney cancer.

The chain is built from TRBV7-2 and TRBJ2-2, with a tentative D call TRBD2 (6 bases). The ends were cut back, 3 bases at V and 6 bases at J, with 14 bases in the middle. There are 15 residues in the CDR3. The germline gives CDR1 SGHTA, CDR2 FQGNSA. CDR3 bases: TGTGCCAGCAGCTTTTATACAGGAGGGTCCGGGGAGCTGTTTTTT. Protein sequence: CASSFYTGGSGELFF.

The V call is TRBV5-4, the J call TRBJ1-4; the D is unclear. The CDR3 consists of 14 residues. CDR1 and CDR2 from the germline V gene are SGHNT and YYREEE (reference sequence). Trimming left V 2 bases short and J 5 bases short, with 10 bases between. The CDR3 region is CASSFGRENEKLFF. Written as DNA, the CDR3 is TGTGCCAGCAGCTTTGGCCGAGAGAATGAAAAACTGTTTTTT.

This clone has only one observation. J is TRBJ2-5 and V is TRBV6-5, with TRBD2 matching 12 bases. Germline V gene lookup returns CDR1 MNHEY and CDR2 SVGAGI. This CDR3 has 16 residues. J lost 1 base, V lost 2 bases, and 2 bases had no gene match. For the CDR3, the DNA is TGTGCCAGCAGTTACGCTAGCGGGGGGGGCCAAGAGACCCAGTACTTC. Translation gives CASSYASGGGQETQYF.

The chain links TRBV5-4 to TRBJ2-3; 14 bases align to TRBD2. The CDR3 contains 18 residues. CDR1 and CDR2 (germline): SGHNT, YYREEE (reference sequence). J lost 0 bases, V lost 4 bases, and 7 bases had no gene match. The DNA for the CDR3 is TGTGCCAGCAGCCACAAGACTAGCGGGGGGGCTAGCACAGATACGCAGTATTTT. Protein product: CASSHKTSGGASTDTQYF.

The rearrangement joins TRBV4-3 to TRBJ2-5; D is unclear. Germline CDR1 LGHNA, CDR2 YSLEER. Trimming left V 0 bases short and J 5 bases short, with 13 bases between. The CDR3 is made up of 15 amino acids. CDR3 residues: CASSQDGPGAETQYF. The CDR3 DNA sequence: TGCGCCAGCAGCCAAGATGGGCCAGGAGCGGAGACCCAGTACTTC.

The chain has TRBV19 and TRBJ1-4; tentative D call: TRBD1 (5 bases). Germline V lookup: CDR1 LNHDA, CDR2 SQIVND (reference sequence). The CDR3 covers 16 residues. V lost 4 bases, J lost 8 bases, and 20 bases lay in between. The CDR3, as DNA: TGTGCCAGTAGTACCTCCGGCGGGACTGGGAACGAAAAACTGTTTTTT. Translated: CASSTSGGTGNEKLFF.

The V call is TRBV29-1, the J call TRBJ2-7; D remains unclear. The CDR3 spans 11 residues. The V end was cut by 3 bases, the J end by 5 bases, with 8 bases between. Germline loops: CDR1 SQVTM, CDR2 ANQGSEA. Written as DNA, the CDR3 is TGCAGCGTTGAGGTCCTCCACGAGCAGTACTTC. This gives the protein CSVEVLHEQYF.

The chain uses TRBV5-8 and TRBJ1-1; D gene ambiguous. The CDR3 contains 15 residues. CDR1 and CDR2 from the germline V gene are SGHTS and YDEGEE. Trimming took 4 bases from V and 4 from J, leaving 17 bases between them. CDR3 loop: CASSPQSAVGTEAFF. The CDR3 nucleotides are TGTGCCAGCAGCCCCCAGAGTGCAGTGGGCACTGAAGCTTTCTTT.

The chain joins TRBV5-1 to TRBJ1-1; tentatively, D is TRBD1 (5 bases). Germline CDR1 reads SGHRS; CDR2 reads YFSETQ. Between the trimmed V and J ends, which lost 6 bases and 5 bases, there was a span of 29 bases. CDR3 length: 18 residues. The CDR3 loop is CASTDLTLGRGVWTEAFF. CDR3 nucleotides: TGCGCCAGCACCGACCTTACACTGGGCCGAGGGGTCTGGACTGAAGCTTTCTTT.

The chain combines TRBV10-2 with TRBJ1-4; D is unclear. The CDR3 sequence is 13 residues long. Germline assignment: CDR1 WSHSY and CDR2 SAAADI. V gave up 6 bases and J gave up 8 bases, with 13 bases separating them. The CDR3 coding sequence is TGCGCCAGCAGCTCCTTCGCGAGCGAAAAACTGTTTTTT. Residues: CASSSFASEKLFF.

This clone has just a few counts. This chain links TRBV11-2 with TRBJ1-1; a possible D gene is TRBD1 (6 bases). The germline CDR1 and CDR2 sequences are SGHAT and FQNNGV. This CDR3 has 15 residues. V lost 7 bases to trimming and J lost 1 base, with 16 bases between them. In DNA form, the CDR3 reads TGTGCCAGCACCAGAGGGGGGTTTTGGAACACTGAAGCTTTCTTT. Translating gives CASTRGGFWNTEAFF.

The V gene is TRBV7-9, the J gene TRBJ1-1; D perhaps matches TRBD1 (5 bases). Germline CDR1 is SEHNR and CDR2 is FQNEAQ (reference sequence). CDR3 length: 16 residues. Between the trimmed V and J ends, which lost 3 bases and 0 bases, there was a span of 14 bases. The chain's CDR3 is CASSFLRGLMNTEAFF. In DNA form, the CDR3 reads TGTGCCAGCAGCTTCCTTCGGGGCCTCATGAACACTGAAGCTTTCTTT.

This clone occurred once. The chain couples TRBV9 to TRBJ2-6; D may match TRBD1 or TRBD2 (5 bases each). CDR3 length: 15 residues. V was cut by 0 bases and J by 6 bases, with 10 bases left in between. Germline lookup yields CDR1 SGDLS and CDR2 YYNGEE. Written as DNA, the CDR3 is TGTGCCAGCAGCGTAGCTACGGGGCAGGCCAACGTCCTGACTTTC. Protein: CASSVATGQANVLTF.

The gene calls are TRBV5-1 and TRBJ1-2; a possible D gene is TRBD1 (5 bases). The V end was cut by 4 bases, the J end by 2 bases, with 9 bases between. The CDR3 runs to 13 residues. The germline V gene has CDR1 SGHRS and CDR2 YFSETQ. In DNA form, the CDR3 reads TGCGCCAGCAGCATAGACAGAAACTATGGCTACACCTTC. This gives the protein CASSIDRNYGYTF.

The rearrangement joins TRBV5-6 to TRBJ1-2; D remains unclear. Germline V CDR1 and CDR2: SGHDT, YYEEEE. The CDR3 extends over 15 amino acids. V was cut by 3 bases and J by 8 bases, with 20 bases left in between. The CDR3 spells CASSSGPGFGNGYTF. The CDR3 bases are TGTGCCAGCAGCTCCGGCCCGGGGTTCGGTAACGGCTACACCTTC. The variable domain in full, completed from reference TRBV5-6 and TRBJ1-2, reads DAGVTQSPTHLIKTRGQQVTLRCSPKSGHDTVSWYQQALGQGPQFIFQYYEEEERQRGNFPDRFSGHQFPNYSSELNVNALLLGDSALYLCASSSGPGFGNGYTFGSGTRLTVV.

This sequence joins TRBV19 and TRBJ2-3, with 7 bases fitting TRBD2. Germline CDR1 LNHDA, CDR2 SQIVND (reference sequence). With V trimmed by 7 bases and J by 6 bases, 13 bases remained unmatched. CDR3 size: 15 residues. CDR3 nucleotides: TGTGCCAGTACAAAACTAGCGAAAGGAGGTGATACGCAGTATTTT. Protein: CASTKLAKGGDTQYF.

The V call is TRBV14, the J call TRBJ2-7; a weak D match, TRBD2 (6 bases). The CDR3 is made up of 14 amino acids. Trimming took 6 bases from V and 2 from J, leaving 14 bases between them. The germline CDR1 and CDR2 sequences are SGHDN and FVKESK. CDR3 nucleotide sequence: TGTGCCAGCAGGCTCGCCTCGGGGGCCTACGAGCAGTACTTC. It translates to CASRLASGAYEQYF.

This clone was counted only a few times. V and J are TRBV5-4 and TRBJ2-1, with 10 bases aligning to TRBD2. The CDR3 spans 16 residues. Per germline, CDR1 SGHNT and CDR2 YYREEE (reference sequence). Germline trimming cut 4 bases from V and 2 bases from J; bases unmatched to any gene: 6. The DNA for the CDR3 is TGTGCCAGCAGCGAACCGCTAGCGGGAGCCTACAATGAGCAGTTCTTC. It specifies CASSEPLAGAYNEQFF.

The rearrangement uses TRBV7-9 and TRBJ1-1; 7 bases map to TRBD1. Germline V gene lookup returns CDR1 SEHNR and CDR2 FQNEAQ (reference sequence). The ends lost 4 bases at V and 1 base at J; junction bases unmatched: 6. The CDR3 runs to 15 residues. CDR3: CASSYLGQTNTEAFF. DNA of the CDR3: TGTGCCAGCAGCTACTTGGGACAGACGAACACTGAAGCTTTCTTT. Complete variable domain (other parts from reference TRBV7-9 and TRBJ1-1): DTGVSQNPRHKITKRGQNVTFRCDPISEHNRLYWYRQTLGQGPEFLTYFQNEAQLEKSRLLSDRFSAERPKGSFSTLEIQRTEQGDSAMYLCASSYLGQTNTEAFFGQGTRLTVV.

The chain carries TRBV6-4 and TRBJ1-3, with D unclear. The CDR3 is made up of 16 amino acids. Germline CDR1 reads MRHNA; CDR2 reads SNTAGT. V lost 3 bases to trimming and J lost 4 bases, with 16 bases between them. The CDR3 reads CASSEDAKGLGNTIYF. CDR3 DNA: TGTGCCAGCAGTGAGGACGCCAAGGGTTTAGGAAACACCATATATTTT.

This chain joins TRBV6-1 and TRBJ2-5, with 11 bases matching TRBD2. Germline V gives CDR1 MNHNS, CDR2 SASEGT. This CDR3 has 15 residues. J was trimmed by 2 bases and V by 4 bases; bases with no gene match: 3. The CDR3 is CASSGASGGQETQYF. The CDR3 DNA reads TGTGCCAGCAGTGGAGCTAGCGGGGGGCAAGAGACCCAGTACTTC.

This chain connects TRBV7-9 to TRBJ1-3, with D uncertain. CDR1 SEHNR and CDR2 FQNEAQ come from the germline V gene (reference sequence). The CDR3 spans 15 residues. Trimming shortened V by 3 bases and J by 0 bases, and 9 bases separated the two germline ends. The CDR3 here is CASSFDFISGNTIYF. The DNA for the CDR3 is TGTGCCAGCAGCTTTGACTTCATCTCTGGAAACACCATATATTTT.

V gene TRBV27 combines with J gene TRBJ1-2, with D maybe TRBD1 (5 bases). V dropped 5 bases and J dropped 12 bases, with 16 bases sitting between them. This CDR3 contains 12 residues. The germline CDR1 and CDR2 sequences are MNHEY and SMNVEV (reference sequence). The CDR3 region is CASSGDRRENTF. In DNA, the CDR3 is TGTGCCAGCAGTGGGGACCGACGAGAAAACACCTTC.

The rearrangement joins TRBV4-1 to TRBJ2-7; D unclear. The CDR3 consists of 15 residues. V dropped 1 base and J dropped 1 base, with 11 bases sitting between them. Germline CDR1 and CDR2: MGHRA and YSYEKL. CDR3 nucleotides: TGCGCCAGCAGCCAAGCGGTGGCAGATTCCTACGAGCAGTACTTC. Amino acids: CASSQAVADSYEQYF.

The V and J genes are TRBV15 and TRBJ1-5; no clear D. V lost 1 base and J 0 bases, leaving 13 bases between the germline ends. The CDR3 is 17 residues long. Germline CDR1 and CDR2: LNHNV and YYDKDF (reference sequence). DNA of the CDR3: TGTGCCACCAGCAGAGGGGTAGGGATGGATAGCAATCAGCCCCAGCATTTT. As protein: CATSRGVGMDSNQPQHF.

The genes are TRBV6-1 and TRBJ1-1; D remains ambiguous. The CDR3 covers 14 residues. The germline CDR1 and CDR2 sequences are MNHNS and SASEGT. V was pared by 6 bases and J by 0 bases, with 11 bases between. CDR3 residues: CASSKEPMNTEAFF. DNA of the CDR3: TGTGCCAGCAGCAAGGAGCCCATGAACACTGAAGCTTTCTTT.

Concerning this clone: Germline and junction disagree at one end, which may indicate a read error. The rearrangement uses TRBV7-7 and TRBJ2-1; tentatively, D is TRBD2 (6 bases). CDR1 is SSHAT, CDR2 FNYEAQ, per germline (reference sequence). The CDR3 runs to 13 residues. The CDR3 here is CASSRTGSLGQFF. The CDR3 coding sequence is TGTGCTAGCAGCCGCACCGGGAGCCTAGGGCAGTTCTTC.

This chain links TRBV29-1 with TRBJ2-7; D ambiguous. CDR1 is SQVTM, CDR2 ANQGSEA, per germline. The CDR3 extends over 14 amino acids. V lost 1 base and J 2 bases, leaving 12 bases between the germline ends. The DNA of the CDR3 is TGCAGCGTTGAAGCTGTGGAAGGGCCCTACGAGCAGTACTTC. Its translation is CSVEAVEGPYEQYF.

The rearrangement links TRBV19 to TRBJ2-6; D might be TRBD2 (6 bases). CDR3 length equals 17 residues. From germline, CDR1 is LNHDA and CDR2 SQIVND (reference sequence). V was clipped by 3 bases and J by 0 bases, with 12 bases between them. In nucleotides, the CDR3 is TGTGCCAGTAGTATCGGGGGTCCCAGCTCTGGGGCCAACGTCCTGACTTTC. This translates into CASSIGGPSSGANVLTF.